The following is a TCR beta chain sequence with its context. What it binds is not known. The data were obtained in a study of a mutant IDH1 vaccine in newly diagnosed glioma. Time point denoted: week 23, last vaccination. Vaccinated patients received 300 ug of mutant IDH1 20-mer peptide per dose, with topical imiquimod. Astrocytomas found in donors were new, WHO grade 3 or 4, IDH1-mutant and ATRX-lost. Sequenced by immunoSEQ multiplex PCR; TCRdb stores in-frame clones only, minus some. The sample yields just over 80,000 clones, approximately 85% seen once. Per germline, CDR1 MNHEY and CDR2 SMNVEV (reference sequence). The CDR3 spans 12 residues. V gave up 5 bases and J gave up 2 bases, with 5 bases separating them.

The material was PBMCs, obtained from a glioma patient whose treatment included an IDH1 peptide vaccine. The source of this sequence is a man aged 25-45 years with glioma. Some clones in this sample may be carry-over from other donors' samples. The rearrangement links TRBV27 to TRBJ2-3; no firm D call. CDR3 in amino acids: CASSHLTDTQYF. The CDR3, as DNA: TGTGCCAGCAGTCACCTCACAGATACGCAGTATTTT.